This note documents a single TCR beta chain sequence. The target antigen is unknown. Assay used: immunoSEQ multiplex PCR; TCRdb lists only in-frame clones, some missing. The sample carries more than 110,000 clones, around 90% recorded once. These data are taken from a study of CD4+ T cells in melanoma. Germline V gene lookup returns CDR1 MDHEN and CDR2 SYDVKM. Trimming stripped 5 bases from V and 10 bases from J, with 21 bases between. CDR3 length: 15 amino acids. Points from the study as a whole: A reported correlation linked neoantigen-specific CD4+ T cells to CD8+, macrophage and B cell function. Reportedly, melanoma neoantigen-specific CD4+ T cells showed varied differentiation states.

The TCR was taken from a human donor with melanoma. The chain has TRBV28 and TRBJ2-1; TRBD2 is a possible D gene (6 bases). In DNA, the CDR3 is TGTGCCAGCAGTCCCGGATCGGAGGGTGCGAGAGAGCAGTTCTTC. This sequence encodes CASSPGSEGAREQFF. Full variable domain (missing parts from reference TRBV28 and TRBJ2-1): DVKVTQSSRYLVKRTGEKVFLECVQDMDHENMFWYRQDPGLGLRLIYFSYDVKMKEKGDIPEGYSVSREKKERFSLILESASTNQTSMYLCASSPGSEGAREQFFGPGTRLTVL.